The 31 T cell receptor beta chains listed next were all sequenced from one sample in a study of pediatric ulcerative colitis. Generated by immunoSEQ multiplex PCR, the TCRdb table keeps only in-frame clones and is missing some. The profile shows tens of thousands of clones, approximately 82% of them singletons. The sequenced sample consisted of blood. The origin of the receptors is a girl aged 5 to 17 with moderate ulcerative colitis.

This clone was seen only a few times. The chain has TRBV30 and TRBJ1-1; 8 bases match TRBD1. Germline trimming cut 2 bases from V and 4 bases from J; bases unmatched to any gene: 6. The CDR3 spans 14 residues. Germline V gives CDR1 GTSNPN, CDR2 SVGIG (reference sequence). CDR3 sequence reads: CAWSTGQGSTEAFF. In DNA form, the CDR3 reads TGTGCCTGGAGTACAGGACAGGGAAGCACTGAAGCTTTCTTT.

V is TRBV6-1 and J is TRBJ2-7; D is unclear. This CDR3 comprises 12 residues. The germline CDR1 and CDR2 sequences are MNHNS and SASEGT. V was clipped by 7 bases and J by 4 bases, with 11 bases between them. CDR3 in DNA: TGTGCCAGCACAGAACAGTCTTACGAGCAGTACTTC. Residues: CASTEQSYEQYF.

The chain combines TRBV10-1 with TRBJ2-3; no clear D gene. The CDR3 consists of 19 residues. From germline, CDR1 is WNHNN and CDR2 SYGVQD (reference sequence). Trimming removed 5 bases at V and 2 bases at J, with 26 bases between. CDR3 region: CASSSLAGLLKRDTDTQYF. The CDR3 nucleotides are TGCGCCAGCAGTTCCCTCGCAGGCCTTCTAAAGAGAGACACAGATACGCAGTATTTT.

The chain recombines TRBV10-1 with TRBJ2-1; 7 bases align to TRBD1. V trimming: 4 bases; J trimming: 11 bases; junction bases outside the gene matches: 11. The germline gives CDR1 WNHNN, CDR2 SYGVQD (reference sequence). The CDR3 consists of 14 residues. The CDR3 DNA reads TGCGCCAGCAGTGGGACAGGTAGAACTCTTCAGCAGTTCTTC. Translating gives CASSGTGRTLQQFF.

V and J are TRBV4-3 and TRBJ2-2, with 12 bases that match TRBD2. CDR1 is LGHNA and CDR2 is YSLEER in the germline V gene. After removal of 4 bases from V and 6 bases from J, the junction contained 6 bases not matched to a gene. This CDR3 spans 16 amino acids. The CDR3 DNA is TGCGCCAGCAGCCCCGGGACTAGCGGGCTCTCCGGGGAGCTGTTTTTT. It translates to CASSPGTSGLSGELFF.

This clone was seen a single time. The V gene is TRBV28, the J gene TRBJ1-5, with TRBD1 as a possible D gene (6 bases). The germline V gene has CDR1 MDHEN and CDR2 SYDVKM. V lost 6 bases and J 1 base, leaving 10 bases between the germline ends. The CDR3 covers 14 residues. CDR3 in DNA: TGTGCCAGCAGCCGGGGGGCGAGCAATCAGCCCCAGCATTTT. It translates to CASSRGASNQPQHF.

This clone was picked up one time. The chain combines TRBV25-1 with TRBJ1-1; the match to TRBD1 covers 10 bases. V dropped 2 bases and J dropped 5; count of bases not matched to a gene: 5. The CDR3 loop spans 15 amino acids. Germline V gene data show CDR1 as MGHDK and CDR2 as SYGVNS. This CDR3 reads CASSEGTGVTTEAFF. The CDR3 DNA follows: TGTGCCAGCAGTGAAGGGACAGGGGTTACGACTGAAGCTTTCTTT.

This clone was found a few times. The V and J genes are TRBV6-6 and TRBJ1-4, with D maybe TRBD1 (6 bases). Deletions cut 0 bases from V and 8 bases from J, with 16 bases between. The CDR3 totals 16 residues. The germline CDR1 and CDR2 sequences are MNHNY and SVGAGI (reference sequence). This chain's CDR3 is CASSYSVWGQWEKLFF. Written as DNA, the CDR3 is TGTGCCAGCAGTTACTCGGTTTGGGGGCAGTGGGAAAAACTGTTTTTT.

The rearrangement joins TRBV6-1 to TRBJ1-2, with 10 bases fitting TRBD1. Losses at the gene ends were 1 base for V and 8 bases for J; bases not matched to a gene: 10. The germline V gene has CDR1 MNHNS and CDR2 SASEGT. The CDR3 has 16 residues. This CDR3 is CASSEGTGGNFNGYTF. The CDR3 DNA reads as TGTGCCAGCAGTGAAGGGACAGGGGGGAATTTCAACGGCTACACCTTC.

The J gene is TRBJ1-3, the V gene TRBV15; no clear D. CDR3 length: 15 amino acids. V shed 1 base and J shed 5 bases, with 12 bases lying between them. CDR1 and CDR2 (germline): LNHNV, YYDKDF (reference sequence). CDR3 DNA sequence: TGTGCCACCAGCAGAGGGAAGGGCCTCCGAAACACCATATATTTT. Translation gives CATSRGKGLRNTIYF.

This chain links TRBV6-5 with TRBJ1-2, with D possibly being TRBD1 (6 bases). The V end was cut by 0 bases, the J end by 8 bases, with 10 bases between. The CDR3 covers 13 residues. The germline V gene encodes CDR1 MNHEY and CDR2 SVGAGI. The CDR3 region is CASSYSSRGGYTF. Written as DNA, the CDR3 is TGTGCCAGCAGTTACTCGTCCAGGGGAGGCTACACCTTC.

The V gene is TRBV6-5, the J gene TRBJ1-3; D gene ambiguous. Per the germline V gene, CDR1 is MNHEY and CDR2 is SVGAGI. This CDR3 is built from 15 residues. V shed 2 bases and J shed 0 bases, with 8 bases lying between them. The CDR3 protein is CASSYEFSSGNTIYF. CDR3 bases: TGTGCCAGCAGTTACGAGTTCAGCTCTGGAAACACCATATATTTT.

The gene calls are TRBV19 and TRBJ2-2, with D tentatively TRBD1 (5 bases). The V and J ends lost 5 bases and 5 bases respectively, with 21 bases between them. Germline loops: CDR1 LNHDA, CDR2 SQIVND (reference sequence). The CDR3 runs to 17 residues. This CDR3 reads CASSHMRVLGLTGELFF. In DNA, the CDR3 is TGTGCCAGTAGTCACATGCGAGTTTTGGGGCTTACCGGGGAGCTGTTTTTT.

The chain employs TRBV5-1 and TRBJ2-1, with no clear D. The V end lost 2 bases, the J end lost 4 bases, and 7 bases lay between the germline ends. The germline gives CDR1 SGHRS, CDR2 YFSETQ. There are 13 residues in the CDR3. Written as DNA, the CDR3 is TGCGCCAGCAGCTTTTGGGGTTACAATGAGCAGTTCTTC. As protein: CASSFWGYNEQFF.

The V call is TRBV11-2, the J call TRBJ2-3; D gene ambiguous. The V and J ends lost 5 bases and 5 bases respectively, with 20 bases between them. CDR3 size: 16 residues. CDR1 and CDR2 (germline): SGHAT, FQNNGV. The DNA of the CDR3 is TGTGCCAGCAGCCTAATGCTATTGGGTCGGATAGATACGCAGTATTTT. This codes for CASSLMLLGRIDTQYF.

The V gene is TRBV18, the J gene TRBJ2-5; a possible D gene is TRBD2 (5 bases). Trimming took off 3 bases at V and 1 base at J, with 9 bases between the two ends. The CDR3 covers 14 residues. Germline values: CDR1 KGHSH, CDR2 LQKENI. The CDR3 loop reads CASSPQRPQETQYF. In nucleotides, the CDR3 is TGTGCCAGCTCACCCCAGCGGCCCCAAGAGACCCAGTACTTC.

The genes are TRBV4-1 and TRBJ1-5; 7 bases fit TRBD1. V was pared by 4 bases and J by 5 bases, with 8 bases of the junction left unmatched. The germline V gene has CDR1 MGHRA and CDR2 YSYEKL. The CDR3 runs to 15 residues. The CDR3 sequence: CASSRRTGGYQPQHF. Here the CDR3 DNA reads TGCGCCAGCAGCCGTAGGACAGGCGGTTATCAGCCCCAGCATTTT.

This clone was detected only a few times. This chain uses TRBV6-5 with TRBJ1-6; unclear D gene. V shed 5 bases and J shed 14 bases, with 19 bases lying between them. This CDR3 region has 14 residues. From germline, CDR1 is MNHEY and CDR2 SVGAGI. CDR3: CASSQQGRSLALHF. The CDR3 DNA sequence: TGTGCCAGCAGTCAACAAGGGCGGTCTTTGGCCCTCCACTTT.

This chain joins TRBV27 and TRBJ1-6; the D is unclear. CDR3 length: 16 amino acids. The V and J ends lost 6 bases and 3 bases respectively, with 15 bases between them. Germline V gene sequence: CDR1 MNHEY, CDR2 SMNVEV (reference sequence). CDR3 DNA sequence: TGTGCCAGCAGGTACGGGGATTGGATCTATAATTCACCCCTCCACTTT. This codes for CASRYGDWIYNSPLHF.

J is TRBJ2-1 and V is TRBV2; 8 nucleotides align to TRBD1. V was pared by 7 bases and J by 9 bases, with 8 bases of the junction left unmatched. The CDR3 covers 13 residues. In germline, CDR1 is SNHLY, CDR2 FYNNEI. As DNA, the CDR3 is TGTGCCAGCAAAGGACAGGGATTAAGTGAGCAGTTCTTC. Translated, it gives CASKGQGLSEQFF. The entire variable domain, with the rest obtained from reference TRBV2 and TRBJ2-1, is as follows: EPEVTQTPSHQVTQMGQEVILRCVPISNHLYFYWYRQILGQKVEFLVSFYNNEISEKSEIFDDQFSVERPDGSNFTLKIRSTKLEDSAMYFCASKGQGLSEQFFGPGTRLTVL.

The rearrangement joins TRBV16 to TRBJ2-7; D might be TRBD1 (5 bases). The V end was cut by 4 bases, the J end by 2 bases, with 15 bases between. The CDR3 totals 15 residues. CDR1 and CDR2 (germline): KGHSY, FQNENV. CDR3 protein: CASSPRLGVAYEQYF. CDR3 nucleotide sequence: TGTGCCAGCAGCCCTCGATTAGGGGTCGCCTACGAGCAGTACTTC.

The chain has TRBV5-1 and TRBJ2-3; the match to TRBD2 covers 13 bases. The V segment lost 3 bases and the J segment 6 bases; nucleotides outside the gene matches: 13. The germline V gene encodes CDR1 SGHRS and CDR2 YFSETQ. The CDR3 spans 18 residues. The CDR3 spells CASSSYPTSGGSEDTQYF. In DNA, the CDR3 is TGCGCCAGCAGCTCCTACCCGACTAGCGGGGGGTCGGAGGATACGCAGTATTTT.

The chain is built from TRBV6-1 and TRBJ2-7; perhaps D is TRBD1 or TRBD2 (5 bases each). Deletions cut 1 base from V and 2 bases from J, with 6 bases between. This CDR3 spans 13 amino acids. CDR1 and CDR2 (germline): MNHNS, SASEGT. CDR3 in amino acids: CASSEGDPYEQYF. In DNA form, the CDR3 reads TGTGCCAGCAGTGAAGGGGACCCCTACGAGCAGTACTTC.

This chain joins TRBV5-1 and TRBJ1-4, with TRBD1 matching 8 bases. CDR3 length equals 14 residues. CDR1 is SGHRS, CDR2 YFSETQ, per germline. The trim removed 4 bases at V and 6 bases at J, leaving 5 bases unmatched. Here the CDR3 DNA reads TGCGCCAGCAGCCCCGACAGGGGTGATGAAAAACTGTTTTTT. It yields the protein CASSPDRGDEKLFF.

The rearrangement joins TRBV27 to TRBJ1-1; 7 nucleotides line up with TRBD1. This CDR3 region has 14 residues. Germline CDR1 MNHEY, CDR2 SMNVEV (reference sequence). V lost 8 bases, J lost 1 base, and 7 bases stayed unmatched. This CDR3 is CASWGTDQNTEAFF. The CDR3 DNA sequence: TGTGCCAGCTGGGGGACAGACCAGAACACTGAAGCTTTCTTT.

The rearrangement links TRBV19 to TRBJ1-1; D unclear. The length of the CDR3 is 14 residues. V lost 7 bases and J lost 0, with 12 bases in between. The V gene's germline CDR1 is LNHDA and CDR2 SQIVND (reference sequence). The CDR3 loop reads CASTDYYVNTEAFF. The CDR3 region has the DNA TGTGCCAGTACCGATTACTACGTGAACACTGAAGCTTTCTTT. Full variable domain (remainder filled in from reference TRBV19 and TRBJ1-1): DGGITQSPKYLFRKEGQNVTLSCEQNLNHDAMYWYRQDPGQGLRLIYYSQIVNDFQKGDIAEGYSVSREKKESFPLTVTSAQKNPTAFYLCASTDYYVNTEAFFGQGTRLTVV.

CDR3 loop: CASSQDPDSGGSPLHF. CDR3 nucleotide sequence: TGCGCCAGCAGCCAAGACCCGGACAGCGGAGGATCACCCCTCCACTTT. V gene TRBV4-1 combines with J gene TRBJ1-6; maybe TRBD1 (6 bases). With 0 bases removed from V and 10 bases from J, the gap between germline ends came to 16 bases. The CDR3 sequence is 16 residues long. Germline V gives CDR1 MGHRA, CDR2 YSYEKL.

V usage is TRBV7-9 and J usage is TRBJ1-4; D uncertain. The germline CDR1 and CDR2 sequences are SEHNR and FQNEAQ (reference sequence). The CDR3 sequence is 14 residues long. Trimming cost V 2 bases and J 5 bases, with 9 bases left between them. CDR3 DNA: TGTGCCAGCAGCTTAAAACAGACGAATGAAAAACTGTTTTTT. Its protein product is CASSLKQTNEKLFF.

The V and J genes are TRBV29-1 and TRBJ1-1, with D possibly being TRBD1 (5 bases). CDR3 size: 15 residues. Germline V gene data show CDR1 as SQVTM and CDR2 as ANQGSEA. The CDR3 is CTYGGGEDNDAEAFF. The CDR3 DNA is TGCACCTACGGCGGGGGGGAGGACAACGATGCTGAAGCTTTCTTT.

The chain has TRBV14 and TRBJ1-2; D call uncertain. In germline, CDR1 is SGHDN, CDR2 FVKESK. The V gene lost 1 base and the J gene lost 3 bases, with 9 bases spanning the gap. CDR3 length: 14 residues. The CDR3 region is CASSQAAGDYGYTF. As DNA, the CDR3 is TGTGCCAGCAGCCAAGCTGCCGGAGACTATGGCTACACCTTC.

The chain uses TRBV7-6 and TRBJ1-1; 11 bases match TRBD1. The length of the CDR3 is 13 residues. V lost 1 base to trimming and J lost 10 bases; unmatched junction nucleotides: 2. CDR1 is SGHVS, CDR2 FNYEAQ, per germline. Here the CDR3 reads CASSLGGQGGAFF. Here the CDR3 DNA reads TGTGCCAGCAGCTTAGGGGGACAGGGGGGAGCTTTCTTT.